This T cell receptor (beta chain) appears in the sequencing data of a study of OX40 agonist ivuxolimab in advanced cancers. Study-level background: Patients received intravenous ivuxolimab every 2 weeks at 0.01 to 10 mg/kg. Enrollees could have had prior anti-PD-1, anti-PD-L1 or anti-CTLA-4 therapy, which approximately 38% had received.

Produced via immunoSEQ multiplex PCR; TCRdb's table is partial and in-frame only. This repertoire shows tens of thousands of clones, around 81% found once; its top ten account for about 20%. Turning to this clone: The antigen remains undetermined.

General study points: The average count of expanded clones was higher among CD8+ T cells than among CD4+.

The sequencing used CD4+ or CD8+ T cells sorted from blood, collected in a trial of the OX40 agonist ivuxolimab. This TCR came from an adult with an advanced solid tumor such as melanoma, head and neck, liver or kidney cancer.

CDR3 sequence: CASSSRLGQQSTEAFF. The CDR3 DNA follows: TGTGCCAGCAGTTCAAGACTGGGACAGCAGAGCACTGAAGCTTTCTTT. The chain links TRBV6-5 to TRBJ1-1, with TRBD1 identical over 7 bases. The CDR3 extends over 16 amino acids. Germline V CDR1 and CDR2: MNHEY, SVGAGI. The J segment lost 4 bases and the V segment lost 4 bases, leaving 12 bases of the junction unmatched.